These T cell receptor beta chains were read from a single sample in a study of T-cell reconstitution after alpha-beta-depleted transplantation in children. TCRdb re-derived calls from the PCR reads in MiXCR, one entry per CDR3 protein. The table lists some 95,000 distinct CDR3 sequences, less than 25% of them singletons. The sample here was PBMCs, taken before TCRalphabeta/CD19-depleted stem cell transplant. The source is a boy between 2 and 10 years old with acute lymphoblastic leukemia, due to receive a stem cell transplant. Each CDR3 is given with its conserved first and last residue. D genes are given only for firm matches. Size is omitted from some rows. Given values are once, few, many or a class for expanded clones.

V gene: TRBV9; D gene: TRBD1; J gene: TRBJ2-7; clone size: few; CDR3 DNA: TGTGCCAGCAGCGGTAATCGGGACAGCAAGAACTTC; CDR3 protein: CASSGNRDSKNF
V gene: TRBV27; D gene: TRBD1; J gene: TRBJ2-7; clone size: -; CDR3 DNA: TGTGCCAGCAGTCTAGGACAGGGAATCGGGCAGTACTTC; CDR3 protein: CASSLGQGIGQYF
V gene: TRBV3-1; D gene: -; J gene: TRBJ2-3; clone size: few; CDR3 DNA: TGTGCCAGCAGCCAAGAGGGACCAGATACGCAGTATTTT; CDR3 protein: CASSQEGPDTQYF
V gene: TRBV3-1; D gene: -; J gene: TRBJ2-7; clone size: -; CDR3 DNA: TGTGCCAGCAGCCAAGATAATAGGGCTCGGGAGCAGTACTTC; CDR3 protein: CASSQDNRAREQYF
V gene: TRBV28; D gene: TRBD1; J gene: TRBJ1-2; clone size: -; CDR3 DNA: TGTGCCAGCAGTTTAAAAGGGACAGGGGGCTCAGGCTACACCTTC; CDR3 protein: CASSLKGTGGSGYTF
V gene: TRBV7-3; D gene: -; J gene: TRBJ2-2; clone size: -; CDR3 DNA: TGTGCCAGCAGCTTATGGGGGGTAGACCGACCGGGGACCGGGGAGCTGTTTTTT; CDR3 protein: CASSLWGVDRPGTGELFF
V gene: TRBV28; D gene: -; J gene: TRBJ2-7; clone size: few; CDR3 DNA: TGTGCCAGCAATGGAGGGATGTACGAGCAGTACTTC; CDR3 protein: CASNGGMYEQYF
V gene: TRBV27; D gene: TRBD1; J gene: TRBJ2-7; clone size: -; CDR3 DNA: TGTGCCAGCAGACTCAGGGGGAAGCACGAGCAGTACTTC; CDR3 protein: CASRLRGKHEQYF
V gene: TRBV20-1; D gene: -; J gene: TRBJ2-2; clone size: -; CDR3 DNA: TGCAGTGCTAGAGATATGTCTAGCGAGCCCTGGGAGCTGTTTTTT; CDR3 protein: CSARDMSSEPWELFF
V gene: TRBV12-3/TRBV12-4; D gene: -; J gene: TRBJ2-7; clone size: -; CDR3 DNA: TGTGCCAGCAGCCCGGGACGGGTCTACGAGCAGTACTTC; CDR3 protein: CASSPGRVYEQYF
V gene: TRBV25-1; D gene: TRBD2; J gene: TRBJ2-7; clone size: few; CDR3 DNA: TGTGCCAGCAGTACTCGACTAGCGGAGGGACAATCCTACGAGCAGTACTTC; CDR3 protein: CASSTRLAEGQSYEQYF
V gene: TRBV28; D gene: TRBD1; J gene: TRBJ2-7; clone size: -; CDR3 DNA: TGTGCCAGCAGCAACCCGGGACAGGGGAGGGAGCAGTACTTC; CDR3 protein: CASSNPGQGREQYF
V gene: TRBV27; D gene: -; J gene: TRBJ1-1; clone size: -; CDR3 DNA: TGTGCCAGCAGTCCTGTGGGCACTGAAGCTTTCTTT; CDR3 protein: CASSPVGTEAFF
V gene: TRBV3-1; D gene: -; J gene: TRBJ2-1; clone size: once; CDR3 DNA: TGTGCCAGCAGCCCCAGGGGACTCAGGGTCAATGAGCAGTTCTTC; CDR3 protein: CASSPRGLRVNEQFF
V gene: TRBV9; D gene: -; J gene: TRBJ2-2; clone size: medium-sized; CDR3 DNA: TGTGCCAGCAGCGCCCTTTCCGGGGAGCTGTTTTTT; CDR3 protein: CASSALSGELFF
V gene: TRBV5-5; D gene: -; J gene: TRBJ1-1; clone size: -; CDR3 DNA: TGTGCCAGCAGCTTGCTGGAGGGGCGGGCAGCTTTCTTT; CDR3 protein: CASSLLEGRAAFF
V gene: TRBV20-1; D gene: -; J gene: TRBJ2-7; clone size: -; CDR3 DNA: TGCAGTGCTAGAGAGGGGAACAGGGGACTCCGTTACGAGCAGTACTTC; CDR3 protein: CSAREGNRGLRYEQYF
V gene: TRBV12-3/TRBV12-4; D gene: -; J gene: TRBJ2-4; clone size: -; CDR3 DNA: TGTGCCAGCCGAGCGGAGTTAGCCAAAAACATTCAGTACTTC; CDR3 protein: CASRAELAKNIQYF
V gene: TRBV7-2; D gene: TRBD2; J gene: TRBJ2-2; clone size: few; CDR3 DNA: TGTGCCAGCAGCTTAGGGAACGGGAGGACCGGGGAGCTGTTTTTT; CDR3 protein: CASSLGNGRTGELFF
V gene: TRBV15; D gene: TRBD2; J gene: TRBJ2-7; clone size: many; CDR3 DNA: TGTGCCACCAGCAGAGAGGCGGGAGTAAGGGAGCAGTACTTC; CDR3 protein: CATSREAGVREQYF